The text below deals with one TCR beta chain. The junction does not match germline at one end; this may be a read error. CDR1 and CDR2 from the germline V gene are LNHNV and YYDKDF (reference sequence). The CDR3 is made up of 15 amino acids. This entry is derived from a study of T cells in Graves' hyperthyroidism and ophthalmopathy. The CDR3 regions of TCR beta were amplified from RNA transcripts. HTBI primers drove first-round RT-PCR of the TCR CDR3. TCRdb re-derived calls from the multiplex PCR reads in MiXCR, one entry per CDR3 protein. The sample shows 250,000 to 300,000 distinct CDR3 sequences, 13% to 15% of them seen only once.

The J gene is TRBJ2-1, the V gene TRBV15; possibly TRBD2 for D (5 bases). Sequenced: blood. The TCR originated in a woman in her fifties or sixties with Graves' hyperthyroidism that later progressed to Graves' ophthalmopathy. CDR3 DNA sequence: TGTGCCACCAGCAGAGATAGGTCGCAGCGGAATGAGCAGCTCTTC. This sequence encodes CATSRDRSQRNEQLF. The full variable domain, rest sourced from reference TRBV15 and TRBJ2-1, is DAMVIQNPRYQVTQFGKPVTLSCSQTLNHNVMYWYQQKSSQAPKLLFHYYDKDFNNEADTPDNFQSRRPNTSFCFLDIRSPGLGDTAMYLCATSRDRSQRNEQLFGPGTRLTVL.